This TCR beta chain was identified in a study of control samples from healthy donors and cancer patients. V gave up 4 bases and J gave up 5 bases, with 8 bases separating them. CDR1 and CDR2 from the germline V gene are SGHTA and FQGTGA. CDR3 size: 13 residues. Some clones are missing from TCRdb's copy, which holds only in-frame ones; the method was immunoSEQ multiplex PCR. The repertoire holds roughly 150,000 clones, with 85% to 95% as singletons. The sequence came from a man aged 45-65 years in good health. Sequencing used blood. The chain has TRBV7-3 and TRBJ2-2; D gene unclear. The CDR3 region has the DNA TGTGCCAGCAGCTCTCGTGATACCGGGGAGCTGTTTTTT. This codes for CASSSRDTGELFF.